The source of this TCR beta chain is a study of T cell responses to AZD1222 COVID-19 vaccine. Study observations and caveats: At study baseline, merely more than 5 AZD1222 recipients were seropositive.

TCRdb's table, derived via immunoSEQ multiplex PCR, lists solely in-frame clones and lacks some. The sample has roughly 170,000 clones, 88% seen once. A note on this clone: Its antigen is unidentified.

V lost 4 bases and J lost 0, with 10 bases in between. In germline, CDR1 is LNHDA, CDR2 SQIVND (reference sequence). The CDR3 is made up of 15 amino acids. The specimen was peripheral blood, collected on day 0 of AZD1222 vaccination. The genes are TRBV19 and TRBJ1-3; perhaps TRBD1 as D (6 bases). The TCR originated in an adult in good health. The CDR3 sequence: CASSTQGLSGNTIYF. DNA for the CDR3: TGTGCCAGTAGTACCCAGGGGCTCTCTGGAAACACCATATATTTT.